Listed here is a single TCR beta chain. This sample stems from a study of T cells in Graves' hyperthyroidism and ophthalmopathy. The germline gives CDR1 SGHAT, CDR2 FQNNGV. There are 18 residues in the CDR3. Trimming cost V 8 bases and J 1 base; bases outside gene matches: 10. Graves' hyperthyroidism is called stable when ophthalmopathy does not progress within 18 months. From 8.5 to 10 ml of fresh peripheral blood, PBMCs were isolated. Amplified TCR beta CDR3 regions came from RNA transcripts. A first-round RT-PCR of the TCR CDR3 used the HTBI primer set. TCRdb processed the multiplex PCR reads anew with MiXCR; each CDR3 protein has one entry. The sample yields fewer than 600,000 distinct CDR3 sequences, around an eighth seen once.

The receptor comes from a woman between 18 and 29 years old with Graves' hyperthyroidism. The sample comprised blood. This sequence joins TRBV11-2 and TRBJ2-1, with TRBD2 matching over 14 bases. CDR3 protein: CASHRTSGRIRSYNEQFF. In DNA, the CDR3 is TGTGCCAGCCACCGGACTAGCGGGAGGATAAGGTCCTACAATGAGCAGTTCTTC.